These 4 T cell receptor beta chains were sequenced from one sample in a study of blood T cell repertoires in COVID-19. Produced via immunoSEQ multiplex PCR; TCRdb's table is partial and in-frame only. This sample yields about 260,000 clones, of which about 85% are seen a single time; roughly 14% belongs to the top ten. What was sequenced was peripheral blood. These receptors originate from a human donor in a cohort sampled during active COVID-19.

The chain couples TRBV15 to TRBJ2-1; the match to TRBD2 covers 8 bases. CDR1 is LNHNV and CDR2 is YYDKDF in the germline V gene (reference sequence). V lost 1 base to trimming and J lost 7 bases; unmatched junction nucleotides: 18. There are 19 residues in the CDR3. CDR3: CATSRVGSQAGVKVNEQFF. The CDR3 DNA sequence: TGTGCCACCAGCAGAGTGGGATCCCAAGCGGGAGTAAAAGTGAATGAGCAGTTCTTC. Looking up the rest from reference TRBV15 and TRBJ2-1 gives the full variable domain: DAMVIQNPRYQVTQFGKPVTLSCSQTLNHNVMYWYQQKSSQAPKLLFHYYDKDFNNEADTPDNFQSRRPNTSFCFLDIRSPGLGDTAMYLCATSRVGSQAGVKVNEQFFGPGTRLTVL.

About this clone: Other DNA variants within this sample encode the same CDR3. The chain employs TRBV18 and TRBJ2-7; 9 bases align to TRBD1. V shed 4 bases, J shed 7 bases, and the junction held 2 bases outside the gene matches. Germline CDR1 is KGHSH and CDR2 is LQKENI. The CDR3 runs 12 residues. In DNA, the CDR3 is TGTGCCAGCTCACAGGACAGGGGAGAGCAGTACTTC. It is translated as CASSQDRGEQYF.

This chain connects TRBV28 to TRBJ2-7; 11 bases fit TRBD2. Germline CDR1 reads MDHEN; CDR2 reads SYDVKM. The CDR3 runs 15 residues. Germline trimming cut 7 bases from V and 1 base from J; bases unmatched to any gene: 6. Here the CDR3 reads CASNAGTSGSYEQYF. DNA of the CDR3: TGTGCCAGCAACGCCGGGACTAGCGGATCCTACGAGCAGTACTTC.

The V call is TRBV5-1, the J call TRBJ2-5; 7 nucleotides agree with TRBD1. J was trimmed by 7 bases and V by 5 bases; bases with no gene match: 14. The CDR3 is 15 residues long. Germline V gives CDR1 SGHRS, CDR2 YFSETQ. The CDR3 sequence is CASSEGALVDGTQYF. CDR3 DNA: TGCGCCAGCAGTGAGGGGGCGTTGGTTGACGGGACCCAGTACTTC. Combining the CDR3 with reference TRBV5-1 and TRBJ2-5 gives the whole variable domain KAGVTQTPRYLIKTRGQQVTLSCSPISGHRSVSWYQQTPGQGLQFLFEYFSETQRNKGNFPGRFSGRQFSNSRSEMNVSTLELGDSALYLCASSEGALVDGTQYFGPGTRLLVL.